This T cell receptor (beta chain) was recorded in a study of siplizumab effects on memory and regulatory T cells. Study context: Each responder-stimulator pair had a siplizumab around 0.92 ug/mL reaction and a drug-free control. Study-wide findings and caveats: Proliferating siplizumab-culture Tregs lacked confirmation of suppressive function.

V was cut by 1 base and J by 3 bases, with 8 bases left in between. The CDR3 totals 14 residues. Looked up from germline, CDR1 is SGHDT and CDR2 is YYEEEE. Around 100,000 TCR templates per sample were assayed. Some clones are missing from TCRdb's copy, which holds only in-frame ones; the method was immunoSEQ multiplex PCR. The sample yields 10,000 or so clones, about 40% seen once. For 6 days at 37°C, the mixed lymphocyte reaction cells were kept in coculture. Worth noting for this clone: Antigen unknown.

The chain recombines TRBV5-6 with TRBJ1-5; D is ambiguous. This sequence originates from a human donor in good health; the cells came from an allogeneic mixed lymphocyte reaction. The sequenced sample was CFSE-low (dividing) CD8+ T cells sorted from an allogeneic mixed lymphocyte reaction. CDR3 nucleotide sequence: TGTGCCAGCAGCTTGTCCTCCCACAATCAGCCCCAGCATTTT. It is translated as CASSLSSHNQPQHF.